This record covers a single TCR beta chain. This specimen comes from a study of blood T cell repertoires in COVID-19. The assay was immunoSEQ multiplex PCR, and TCRdb's table has in-frame clones only and misses some. The sample contains around 130,000 clones, about four fifths of which appear only once. The sample taken for sequencing was peripheral blood. This receptor was identified in a woman aged 55-69 years with acute or convalescent COVID-19.

The CDR3 nucleotides read TGTGCCAGCAGCCACCACACACAGGGGGGGAACACTGAAGCTTTCTTT. Its protein is CASSHHTQGGNTEAFF. The rearrangement uses TRBV5-4 and TRBJ1-1, with 8 bases that match TRBD1. With 4 bases clipped from V and 1 base from J, the junction kept 9 bases outside the gene matches. The CDR3 is 16 amino acids. Germline CDR1 reads SGHNT; CDR2 reads YYREEE (reference sequence).